The entry that follows covers one T cell receptor (beta chain) sequence. These data belong to a study of T cell responses to AZD1222 COVID-19 vaccine. Only in-frame clones appear in the TCRdb table, and some are missing; sequencing was by immunoSEQ multiplex PCR. The repertoire has 150,000 to 200,000 clones, over 85% of them found once; the top ten carry about 4%. This CDR3 region has 16 residues. V lost 5 bases to trimming and J lost 0 bases; unmatched junction nucleotides: 2. The V gene's germline CDR1 is MNHEY and CDR2 SMNVEV (reference sequence). The genes are TRBV27 and TRBJ1-6; TRBD1 aligns across 9 bases. This specimen consisted of peripheral blood, obtained on day 0 of AZD1222 vaccination. This receptor was obtained from an adult in good health. CDR3: CASSGTGSSYNSPLHF. The CDR3 DNA is TGTGCCAGCAGTGGGACAGGGAGCTCCTATAATTCACCCCTCCACTTT.